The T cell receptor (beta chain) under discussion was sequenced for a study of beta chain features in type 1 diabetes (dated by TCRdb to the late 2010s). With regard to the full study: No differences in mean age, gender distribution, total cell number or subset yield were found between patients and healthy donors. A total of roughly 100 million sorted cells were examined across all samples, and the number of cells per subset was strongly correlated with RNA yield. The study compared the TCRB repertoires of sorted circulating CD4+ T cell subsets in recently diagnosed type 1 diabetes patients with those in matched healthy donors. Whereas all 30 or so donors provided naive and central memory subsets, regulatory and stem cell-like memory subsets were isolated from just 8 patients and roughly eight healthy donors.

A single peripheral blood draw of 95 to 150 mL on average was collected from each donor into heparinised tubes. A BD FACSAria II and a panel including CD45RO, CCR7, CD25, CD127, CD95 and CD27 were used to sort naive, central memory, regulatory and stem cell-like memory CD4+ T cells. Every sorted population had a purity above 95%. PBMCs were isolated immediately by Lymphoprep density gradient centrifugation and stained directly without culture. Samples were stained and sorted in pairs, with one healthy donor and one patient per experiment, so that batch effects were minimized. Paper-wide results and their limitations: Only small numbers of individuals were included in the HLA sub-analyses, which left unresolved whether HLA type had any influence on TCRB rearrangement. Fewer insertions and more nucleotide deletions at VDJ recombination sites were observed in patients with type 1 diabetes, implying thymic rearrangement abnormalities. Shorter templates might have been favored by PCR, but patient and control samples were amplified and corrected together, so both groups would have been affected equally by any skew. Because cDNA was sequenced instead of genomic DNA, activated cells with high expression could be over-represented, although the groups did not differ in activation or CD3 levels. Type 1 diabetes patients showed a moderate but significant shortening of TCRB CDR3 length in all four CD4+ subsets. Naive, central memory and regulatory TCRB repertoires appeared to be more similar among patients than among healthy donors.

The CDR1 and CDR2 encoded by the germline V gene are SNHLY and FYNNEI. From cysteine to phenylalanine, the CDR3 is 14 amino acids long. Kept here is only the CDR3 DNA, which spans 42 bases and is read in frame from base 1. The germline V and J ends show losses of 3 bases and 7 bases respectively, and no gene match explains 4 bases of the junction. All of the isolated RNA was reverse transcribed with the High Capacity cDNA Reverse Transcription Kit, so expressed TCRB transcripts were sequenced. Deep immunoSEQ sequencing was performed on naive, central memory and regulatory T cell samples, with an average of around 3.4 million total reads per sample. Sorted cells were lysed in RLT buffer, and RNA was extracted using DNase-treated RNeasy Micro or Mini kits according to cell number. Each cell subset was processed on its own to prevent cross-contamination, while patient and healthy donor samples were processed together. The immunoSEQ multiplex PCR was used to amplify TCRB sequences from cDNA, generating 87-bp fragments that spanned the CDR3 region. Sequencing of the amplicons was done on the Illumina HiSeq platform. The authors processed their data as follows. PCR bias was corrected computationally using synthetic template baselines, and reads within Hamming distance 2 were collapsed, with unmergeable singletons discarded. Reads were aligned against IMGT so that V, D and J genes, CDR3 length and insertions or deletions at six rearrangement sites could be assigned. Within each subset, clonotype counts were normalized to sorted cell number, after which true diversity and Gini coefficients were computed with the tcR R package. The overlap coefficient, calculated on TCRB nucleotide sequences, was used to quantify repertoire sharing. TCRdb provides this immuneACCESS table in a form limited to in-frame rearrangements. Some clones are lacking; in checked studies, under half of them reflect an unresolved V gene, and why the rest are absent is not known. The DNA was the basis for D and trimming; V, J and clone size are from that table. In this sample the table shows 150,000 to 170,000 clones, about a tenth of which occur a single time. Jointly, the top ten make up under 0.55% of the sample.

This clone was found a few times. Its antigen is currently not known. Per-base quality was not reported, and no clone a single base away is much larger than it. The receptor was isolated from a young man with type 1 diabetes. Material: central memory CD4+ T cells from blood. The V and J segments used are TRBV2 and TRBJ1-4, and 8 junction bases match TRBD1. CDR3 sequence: CASSERTGTEKLFF. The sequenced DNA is TGTGCCAGCAGTGAGCGGACAGGGACTGAAAAACTGTTTTTT.